This record covers a single TCR beta chain. Assay used: immunoSEQ multiplex PCR; TCRdb lists only in-frame clones, some missing. Of some 130,000 clones in the sample, roughly 90% were seen once. This specimen comes from a study of control samples from healthy donors and cancer patients. V dropped 6 bases and J dropped 8 bases, with 23 bases sitting between them. This CDR3 has 16 residues. The germline CDR1 and CDR2 sequences are MNHNS and SASEGT. The sequenced sample was blood. This TCR came from a woman in her 50s in good health. The V gene is TRBV6-1, the J gene TRBJ1-3, with D unclear. The CDR3 sequence: CASSEREGFILDTIYF. The CDR3 bases are TGTGCCAGCAGCGAAAGGGAGGGATTCATTTTGGACACCATATATTTT.